What follows are 19 T cell receptor beta chains derived from one specimen sequenced in a study of glioma-infiltrating T cells. The iRepertoire nested amplicon-rescue multiplex PCR amplified TCR alpha and beta CDR3s from RNA. Each CDR3 protein gets one entry after TCRdb re-called the multiplex PCR reads with MiXCR. Among around 99,000 distinct CDR3 sequences listed, less than 30% were seen once. Sequenced input: glioma tissue, nonneoplastic brain tissue, or PBMCs (not recorded which). These receptors were collected from a human donor with low-grade glioma or glioblastoma, undergoing nonglioma brain surgery, or in good health (not recorded which).

This clonotype was recorded a few times. The V call is TRBV4-2, the J call TRBJ2-7, with 7 bases that match TRBD2. The germline V gene has CDR1 LGHNA and CDR2 YNFKEQ. The V gene end was trimmed by 2 bases and the J gene end by 2 bases; junction bases not matched to a gene: 3. The CDR3 has 14 amino acids. The CDR3 DNA reads as TGTGCCAGCAGCCAACTGGGGGGGGCCTACGAGCAGTACTTC. Translating it yields CASSQLGGAYEQYF.

There are many counts of this clonotype. The J gene is TRBJ2-3, the V gene TRBV7-8; 9 nucleotides line up with TRBD2. The CDR3 is made up of 17 amino acids. The V segment lost 5 bases and the J segment 2 bases; nucleotides outside the gene matches: 11. Germline V gives CDR1 SGHVS, CDR2 FQNEAQ. The CDR3 sequence is CASSPQGRGGATDTQYF. The DNA of the CDR3 is TGTGCCAGCAGCCCCCAGGGGCGGGGGGGAGCCACAGATACGCAGTATTTT.

This clonotype was counted many times. The chain recombines TRBV7-9 with TRBJ1-1; D might be TRBD1 (5 bases). Germline loops: CDR1 SEHNR, CDR2 FQNEAQ (reference sequence). There are 15 residues in the CDR3. Trimming took off 6 bases at V and 5 bases at J, with 19 bases between the two ends. This CDR3 reads CASRTGKGRRTEAFF. In DNA form, the CDR3 reads TGTGCCAGCAGGACGGGCAAGGGGCGGCGAACTGAAGCTTTCTTT. Full variable domain (rest looked up from reference TRBV7-9 and TRBJ1-1): DTGVSQNPRHKITKRGQNVTFRCDPISEHNRLYWYRQTLGQGPEFLTYFQNEAQLEKSRLLSDRFSAERPKGSFSTLEIQRTEQGDSAMYLCASRTGKGRRTEAFFGQGTRLTVV.

Note on this clonotype: At one end the junction does not follow the germline gene, possibly because of a read error. The chain has TRBV28 and TRBJ1-2; D not resolved. This CDR3 contains 15 residues. Germline assignment: CDR1 MDHEN and CDR2 SYDVKM. The CDR3 DNA is TGTGCCAGCAGCCCCTCCTTGGGAGACTTCTATGGCCACACCTTC. This sequence encodes CASSPSLGDFYGHTF.

A remark on this clonotype: Possible read error: a much larger clone is one base away. The chain links TRBV2 to TRBJ2-3; maybe TRBD2 (5 bases). The germline gives CDR1 SNHLY, CDR2 FYNNEI. The CDR3 is 14 residues long. CDR3 coding DNA: TGTGCCAGCAAACAAGAGGGTCCCACAGATAAGCAGTATTTT. Translation: CASKQEGPTDKQYF.

At least ten counts were recorded for this clonotype. The chain is built from TRBV27 and TRBJ1-6, with D possibly TRBD1 on 5 matching bases. The germline V gene has CDR1 MNHEY and CDR2 SMNVEV (reference sequence). Between the trimmed V and J ends, which lost 3 bases and 7 bases, there was a span of 13 bases. This CDR3 spans 15 amino acids. Here the CDR3 reads CASSFPGPGNSPLHF. CDR3 coding DNA: TGTGCCAGCAGTTTCCCCGGCCCAGGGAATTCACCCCTCCACTTT.

This clonotype has a count of ten or more. The genes are TRBV27 and TRBJ2-7; TRBD2 might be the D (6 bases). V shed 2 bases and J shed 3 bases, with 11 bases lying between them. Germline CDR1 is MNHEY and CDR2 is SMNVEV (reference sequence). The CDR3 is 14 residues long. The CDR3 DNA reads TGTGCCAGCAGTTTAGGACGGGGAGGCTACGAGCAGTACTTC. It yields the protein CASSLGRGGYEQYF.

Note on this clonotype: This may be a read error, as it is one base from a much larger clone. V gene TRBV3-1 combines with J gene TRBJ1-5, with D maybe TRBD1 (5 bases). This CDR3 contains 15 residues. CDR1 and CDR2 from the germline V gene are LGHDT and YNNKEL (reference sequence). CDR3 sequence: CASRQAKGGDQPQHF. DNA for the CDR3: TGTGCCAGCAGACAAGCTAAGGGAGGGGATCAGCCCCAGCATTTT.

The gene calls are TRBV18 and TRBJ2-5; the D is unclear. V lost 2 bases to trimming and J lost 4 bases, with 11 bases between them. Germline-derived CDR1 and CDR2 are KGHSH and LQKENI. The CDR3 loop spans 14 amino acids. The CDR3 bases are TGTGCCAGCTCACCAGGCAGGCTTCCAGAGACCCAGTACTTC. This translates into CASSPGRLPETQYF.

This clonotype has ten or more counts. The chain employs TRBV2 and TRBJ2-3; 7 bases align to TRBD1. This CDR3 has 15 residues. J was trimmed by 2 bases and V by 5 bases; bases with no gene match: 7. Germline CDR1 is SNHLY and CDR2 is FYNNEI. CDR3 loop: CASSKTGMDTDTQYF. CDR3 nucleotide sequence: TGTGCCAGCAGTAAGACAGGGATGGACACAGATACGCAGTATTTT.

This clonotype was seen just once. A read error may be the cause here, since a much bigger clone is one base away. The chain is built from TRBV10-3 and TRBJ2-5; 7 nucleotides line up with TRBD2. The V gene's germline CDR1 is ENHRY and CDR2 SYGVKD. The CDR3 length is 13 residues. The chain's CDR3 is CAISEKAGETQHF. CDR3 in DNA: TGTGCCATCAGTGAGAAGGCGGGAGAGACCCAGCACTTC.

The table lists this clonotype with a few counts. The CDR3 sequence is CASSPHRGKNAYEQYF. The CDR3 DNA follows: TGCGCCAGCAGCCCACACAGGGGTAAGAACGCCTACGAGCAGTACTTC. V gene TRBV5-1 combines with J gene TRBJ2-7; 7 bases are shared with TRBD1. The length of the CDR3 is 16 residues. The germline V gene encodes CDR1 SGHRS and CDR2 YFSETQ. With 4 bases clipped from V and 2 bases from J, the junction kept 12 bases outside the gene matches.

A note on this clonotype: The junction shows a germline mismatch at one end, possibly a read error. The chain recombines TRBV27 with TRBJ1-5; the match to TRBD1 covers 9 bases. The CDR3 is made up of 15 amino acids. Per the germline V gene, CDR1 is MNHEY and CDR2 is SMNVEV (reference sequence). The CDR3 DNA reads TGTGCCGGCAGTTTTAGGACAGGGGATTGTCAGCCCCAGCATTTT. This gives the protein CAGSFRTGDCQPQHF.

This clonotype was observed many times. The gene calls are TRBV19 and TRBJ1-5; 9 positions agree with TRBD1. V was pared by 5 bases and J by 2 bases, with 7 bases of the junction left unmatched. Germline CDR1 is LNHDA and CDR2 is SQIVND (reference sequence). This CDR3 comprises 16 residues. CDR3 region: CASSPKDRGRNQPQHF. CDR3 bases: TGTGCCAGTAGTCCAAAGGACAGGGGACGCAATCAGCCCCAGCATTTT.

This clonotype appeared a few times. The rearrangement joins TRBV7-9 to TRBJ1-5; weak D call: TRBD1 (5 bases). CDR3 size: 14 residues. Germline V gene sequence: CDR1 SEHNR, CDR2 FQNEAQ (reference sequence). V lost 6 bases, J lost 3 bases, and 12 bases lay in between. This CDR3 reads CASSVQGDNQPQHF. The CDR3 nucleotides are TGTGCCAGCAGTGTTCAGGGAGACAATCAGCCCCAGCATTTT. Together with reference TRBV7-9 and TRBJ1-5, the CDR3 gives the full variable domain: DTGVSQNPRHKITKRGQNVTFRCDPISEHNRLYWYRQTLGQGPEFLTYFQNEAQLEKSRLLSDRFSAERPKGSFSTLEIQRTEQGDSAMYLCASSVQGDNQPQHFGDGTRLSIL.

The sample holds many counts of this clonotype. The CDR3 loop is CASFQGMAEAFF. In DNA form, the CDR3 reads TGTGCCAGCTTTCAGGGTATGGCTGAAGCTTTCTTT. The rearrangement joins TRBV6-1 to TRBJ1-1; D might be TRBD1 (5 bases). Germline V gives CDR1 MNHNS, CDR2 SASEGT. The CDR3 runs to 12 residues. The V and J ends lost 8 bases and 6 bases respectively, with 13 bases between them.

The chain joins TRBV5-1 to TRBJ2-7; 9 nucleotides align to TRBD1. Looked up from germline, CDR1 is SGHRS and CDR2 is YFSETQ. V was clipped by 0 bases and J by 4 bases; unmatched bases: 14. The CDR3 has 18 residues. The CDR3 spells CASSLAPTRQGGSYEQYF. The CDR3 DNA is TGCGCCAGCAGCTTGGCCCCTACAAGACAGGGGGGCTCTTACGAGCAGTACTTC. Combining the CDR3 with reference TRBV5-1 and TRBJ2-7 gives the whole variable domain KAGVTQTPRYLIKTRGQQVTLSCSPISGHRSVSWYQQTPGQGLQFLFEYFSETQRNKGNFPGRFSGRQFSNSRSEMNVSTLELGDSALYLCASSLAPTRQGGSYEQYFGPGTRLTVT.

The V gene is TRBV6-1, the J gene TRBJ2-3; D might be TRBD2 (5 bases). There are 15 residues in the CDR3. CDR1 is MNHNS and CDR2 is SASEGT in the germline V gene. V lost 7 bases, J lost 2 bases, and 16 bases lay in between. The CDR3 spells CASTTGVLPTDTQYF. The CDR3 DNA is TGTGCCAGCACGACCGGGGTACTACCCACAGATACGCAGTATTTT.

At least ten counts were recorded for this clonotype. This chain joins TRBV6-1 and TRBJ2-1; 14 bases map to TRBD2. Germline CDR1 MNHNS, CDR2 SASEGT. The V segment lost 6 bases and the J segment 8 bases; nucleotides outside the gene matches: 6. The CDR3 is made up of 15 amino acids. CDR3 in DNA: TGTGCCAGCAGATTGACTAGCGGGGGGGCCGATGAGCAGTTCTTC. It is translated as CASRLTSGGADEQFF.